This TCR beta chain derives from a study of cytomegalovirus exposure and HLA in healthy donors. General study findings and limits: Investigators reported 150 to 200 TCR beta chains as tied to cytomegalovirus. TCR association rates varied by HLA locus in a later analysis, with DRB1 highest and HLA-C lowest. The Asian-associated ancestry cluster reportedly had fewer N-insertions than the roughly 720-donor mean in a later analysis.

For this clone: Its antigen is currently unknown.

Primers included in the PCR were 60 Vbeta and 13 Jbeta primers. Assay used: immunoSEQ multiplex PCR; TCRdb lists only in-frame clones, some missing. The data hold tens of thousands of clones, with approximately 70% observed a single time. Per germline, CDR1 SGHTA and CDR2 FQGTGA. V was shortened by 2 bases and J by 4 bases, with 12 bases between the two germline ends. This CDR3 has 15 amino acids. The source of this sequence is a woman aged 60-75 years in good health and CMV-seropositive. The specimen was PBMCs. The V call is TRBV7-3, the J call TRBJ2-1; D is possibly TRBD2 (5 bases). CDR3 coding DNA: TGTGCCAGCAGCTTAGGCCTAGGACTTTACAATGAGCAGTTCTTC. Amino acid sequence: CASSLGLGLYNEQFF.